The rows below give T cell receptor beta chains drawn from one sample of a study of Ad26.COV2.S vaccination and SARS-CoV-2 variants. Generated by immunoSEQ multiplex PCR, the TCRdb table keeps only in-frame clones and is missing some. The table shows 300,000 to 400,000 clones, with 75% to 90% occurring only once. Here the sequenced sample was peripheral blood, taken in a trial of Ad26.COV2.S vaccine versus placebo. These TCRs come from a person between 18 and 59 years old who received the Ad26.COV2.S COVID-19 vaccine or a placebo. CDR3s include the opening cysteine and the closing phenylalanine or tryptophan. The order of the fields is V gene, clone size, D gene, J gene, CDR3 protein, CDR3 DNA. The D gene is left open where the match is weak. Some rows have no size entry. The others give once, few or many, or a class for an expanded clone.

TRBV5-6,.,TRBD2,TRBJ2-1,CASSRTSGSYNEQFF,TGTGCCAGCAGCAGGACTAGCGGATCCTACAATGAGCAGTTCTTC
TRBV4-1,.,.,TRBJ2-7,CASSQTRPYEQYF,TGCGCCAGCAGCCAAACCAGACCCTACGAGCAGTACTTC
TRBV7-2,.,.,TRBJ1-4,CASSLRFRSNEKLFF,TGTGCCAGCAGCTTGCGGTTTAGGTCTAATGAAAAACTGTTTTTT
TRBV9,.,.,TRBJ1-5,CASSADSYSNQPQHF,TGTGCCAGCAGCGCCGACAGTTATAGCAATCAGCCCCAGCATTTT
TRBV28,.,.,TRBJ1-4,CASSLGGSKKLFF,TGTGCCAGCAGTTTGGGAGGGAGCAAAAAACTGTTTTTT
TRBV27,once,.,TRBJ2-2,CASSLGVPLTGELFF,TGTGCCAGCAGTTTAGGTGTGCCCCTCACCGGGGAGCTGTTTTTT
TRBV4-1,.,.,TRBJ2-7,CASSQDPASRSEQYF,TGCGCCAGCAGCCAAGATCCCGCTTCCCGCAGCGAGCAGTACTTC
TRBV28,.,.,TRBJ1-6,CASSSSGVYNSPLHF,TGTGCCAGCAGTTCCTCAGGGGTTTATAATTCACCCCTCCACTTT
TRBV7-5,.,.,TRBJ1-4,CARSFVRGGGVCSNEKLFF,TGTGCCAGAAGCTTCGTTCGGGGCGGTGGGGTATGTTCTAATGAAAAACTGTTTTTT
TRBV6-2/TRBV6-3,.,.,TRBJ1-1,CASSYNGEGAFF,TGTGCCAGCAGTTACAACGGGGAGGGGGCTTTCTTT
TRBV7-9,.,.,TRBJ1-5,CASSLGGVDQPQHF,TGTGCCAGCAGCTTAGGAGGGGTGGATCAGCCCCAGCATTTT
TRBV27,.,.,TRBJ1-2,CASSASPGFGGYTF,TGTGCCAGCAGCGCTAGCCCAGGGTTCGGGGGCTACACCTTC
TRBV5-1,.,TRBD1,TRBJ2-3,CASSLWDSQDTQYF,TGCGCCAGCAGCCTATGGGACAGTCAAGATACGCAGTATTTT
TRBV11-2,.,.,TRBJ2-1,CASSTRSYNEQFF,TGTGCCAGCAGCACACGGTCCTACAATGAGCAGTTCTTC
TRBV18,.,.,TRBJ2-3,CASSGEASPDTQYF,TGTGCCAGCTCCGGGGAGGCTAGCCCAGATACGCAGTATTTT
TRBV4-1,.,.,TRBJ2-3,CASSQVASVGDTQYF,TGCGCCAGCAGCCAAGTGGCTAGCGTGGGAGATACGCAGTATTTT
TRBV18,once,TRBD1,TRBJ2-4,CASSPGQGLYIQYF,TGTGCCAGCTCACCAGGACAGGGGCTATACATTCAGTACTTC
TRBV10-2,.,.,TRBJ1-5,CASSESGSDYQPQHF,TGCGCCAGCAGTGAGTCGGGCAGTGACTATCAGCCCCAGCATTTT
TRBV28,once,.,TRBJ1-1,CASSRPGHRLRLNTEAFF,TGTGCCAGCAGTCGCCCGGGACACCGTCTTCGGCTGAACACTGAAGCTTTCTTT
TRBV12-3/TRBV12-4,.,.,TRBJ1-5,CASSVRGQPQHF,TGTGCCAGCAGTGTAAGGGGTCAGCCCCAGCATTTT
TRBV24-1,.,TRBD1,TRBJ2-5,CATSLTGGGQETQYF,TGTGCCACCAGCTTGACAGGGGGCGGGCAAGAGACCCAGTACTTC
TRBV24-1,.,.,TRBJ2-3,CATSEVGTQYF,TGTGCCACCAGTGAGGTCGGTACGCAGTATTTT
TRBV18,.,.,TRBJ2-5,CASSPAGEETQYF,TGTGCCAGCTCACCGGCCGGGGAGGAGACCCAGTACTTC
TRBV6-4,.,.,TRBJ1-5,CASSDSLSTPGRNQPQHF,TGTGCCAGCAGTGATTCCTTATCCACTCCCGGACGGAATCAGCCCCAGCATTTT
TRBV24-1,.,TRBD2,TRBJ2-7,CATGPSGTGEQYF,TGTGCCACCGGACCTAGCGGGACGGGAGAGCAGTACTTC
TRBV12-3/TRBV12-4,few,.,TRBJ1-2,CASSPSAYGYTF,TGTGCCAGCAGCCCCTCAGCCTATGGCTACACCTTC
TRBV7-2,.,TRBD1,TRBJ2-1,CASTPGQSYNEQFF,TGTGCCAGCACGCCGGGACAGAGTTACAATGAGCAGTTCTTC
TRBV6-1,.,.,TRBJ2-1,CASTERPNEQFF,TGTGCCAGCACTGAACGTCCGAATGAGCAGTTCTTC
TRBV7-2,.,.,TRBJ2-2,CASSQLVVGTGELFF,TGTGCCAGCAGCCAGTTGGTAGTAGGTACCGGGGAGCTGTTTTTT
TRBV7-2,.,.,TRBJ2-7,CASSKSLGSGSPHEQYF,TGTGCCAGCAGCAAATCGCTAGGGTCCGGGTCACCCCACGAGCAGTACTTC
TRBV28,.,.,TRBJ2-6,CASSPTGEFSSGANVLTF,TGTGCCAGCAGTCCCACCGGGGAGTTCAGCTCTGGGGCCAACGTCCTGACTTTC
TRBV27,.,.,TRBJ2-1,CASSPWDPRNEQFF,TGTGCCAGCAGTCCCTGGGACCCAAGGAATGAGCAGTTCTTC
TRBV5-8,.,.,TRBJ1-1,CASSGPDNTEAFF,TGTGCCAGCAGCGGGCCAGATAACACTGAAGCTTTCTTT
TRBV11-2,once,.,TRBJ1-6,CASSLDNNSPLHF,TGTGCCAGCAGCTTAGATAATAATTCACCCCTCCACTTT
TRBV5-4,.,.,TRBJ2-3,CASSLGGAVGLYTQYF,TGTGCCAGCAGCTTGGGAGGCGCCGTTGGTTTGTATACGCAGTATTTT
TRBV28,.,.,TRBJ2-7,CASSLRDEQYF,TGTGCCAGCAGTTTAAGGGACGAGCAGTACTTC
TRBV28,.,.,TRBJ1-1,CASSLSGGALVEAFF,TGTGCCAGCAGTTTATCGGGGGGCGCGCTGGTTGAAGCTTTCTTT
TRBV7-2,.,TRBD2,TRBJ2-1,CASSLTSGGKQFF,TGTGCCAGCAGCTTAACTAGCGGGGGCAAGCAGTTCTTC
TRBV7-9,.,TRBD2,TRBJ2-1,CASSLLLAGEGNEQFF,TGTGCCAGCAGCCTCTTGTTAGCGGGAGAAGGCAATGAGCAGTTCTTC
TRBV7-2,.,.,TRBJ2-7,CASSPVRGPGLYEQYF,TGTGCCAGCAGCCCAGTCAGGGGTCCGGGACTGTACGAGCAGTACTTC
TRBV6-5,.,TRBD2,TRBJ2-1,CASSYSPSGIYNEQFF,TGTGCCAGCAGTTACTCGCCTAGCGGGATTTACAATGAGCAGTTCTTC
TRBV27,.,.,TRBJ1-1,CASGLPPEAFF,TGTGCCAGCGGCTTGCCGCCAGAAGCTTTCTTT
TRBV28,few,.,TRBJ2-2,CASSFPGVAGELFF,TGTGCCAGCAGTTTTCCAGGGGTGGCCGGGGAGCTGTTTTTT
TRBV14,.,.,TRBJ2-7,CASSPWWDTSPNSYEQYF,TGTGCCAGCAGCCCATGGTGGGATACCTCACCGAATTCCTACGAGCAGTACTTC
TRBV29-1,few,.,TRBJ2-7,CSVTGQGSSYEQYF,TGCAGCGTTACGGGGCAGGGATCCTCCTACGAGCAGTACTTC
TRBV6-6,few,.,TRBJ1-1,CASRGYARDTEAFF,TGTGCCAGCCGGGGGTACGCGAGGGACACTGAAGCTTTCTTT
TRBV28,.,.,TRBJ2-3,CASSKSGTSTDTQYF,TGTGCCAGCAGTAAGAGCGGCACTAGCACAGATACGCAGTATTTT
TRBV12-3/TRBV12-4,.,TRBD1,TRBJ1-1,CASTSGQGEAFF,TGTGCCAGCACCTCTGGACAGGGCGAAGCTTTCTTT
TRBV28,.,TRBD2,TRBJ2-1,CASSFPLAGGLDEQFF,TGTGCCAGCAGTTTCCCGCTAGCGGGGGGCCTTGATGAGCAGTTCTTC
TRBV30,.,.,TRBJ1-2,CAWSDRLSGGYTF,TGTGCCTGGAGTGACCGATTGAGTGGAGGCTACACCTTC
TRBV5-1,.,.,TRBJ2-1,CASSLETGSSPYNEQFF,TGCGCCAGCAGCTTGGAAACAGGGTCCTCACCCTACAATGAGCAGTTCTTC
TRBV28,.,.,TRBJ2-1,CASSSRDTRRNEQFF,TGTGCCAGCAGCTCCCGGGACACCCGCAGAAATGAGCAGTTCTTC
TRBV18,.,TRBD1,TRBJ2-1,CASSLGQGLDNEQFF,TGTGCCAGCTCACTCGGACAGGGGCTCGACAATGAGCAGTTCTTC
TRBV11-2,.,TRBD1,TRBJ1-2,CASSPLGRTGNYGYTF,TGTGCCAGCAGCCCCCTAGGTAGGACAGGGAACTATGGCTACACCTTC
TRBV6-5,.,.,TRBJ1-4,CASMRQGGEKLFF,TGTGCCAGCATGCGGCAGGGTGGAGAAAAACTGTTTTTT
TRBV20-1,.,.,TRBJ1-1,CSASRQGNTEAFF,TGCAGTGCTAGTCGTCAGGGGAACACTGAAGCTTTCTTT
TRBV6-1,.,.,TRBJ1-2,CASSEAPFSNYGYTF,TGTGCCAGCAGTGAAGCGCCCTTCTCCAACTATGGCTACACCTTC
TRBV18,once,TRBD1,TRBJ1-1,CASSPQGAYSEAFF,TGTGCCAGCTCACCACAGGGGGCCTATAGTGAAGCTTTCTTT